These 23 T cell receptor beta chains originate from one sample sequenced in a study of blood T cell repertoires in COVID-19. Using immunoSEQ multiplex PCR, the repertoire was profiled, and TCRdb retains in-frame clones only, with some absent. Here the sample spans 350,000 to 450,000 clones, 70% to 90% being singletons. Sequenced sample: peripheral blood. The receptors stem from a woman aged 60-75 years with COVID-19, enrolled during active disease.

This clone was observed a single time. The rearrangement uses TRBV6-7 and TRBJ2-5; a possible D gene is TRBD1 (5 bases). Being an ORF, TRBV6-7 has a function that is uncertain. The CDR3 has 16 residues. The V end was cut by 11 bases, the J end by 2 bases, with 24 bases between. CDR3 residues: CAPLGRGAVPQETQYF. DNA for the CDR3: TGTGCCCCCCTGGGAAGGGGCGCGGTACCTCAAGAGACCCAGTACTTC.

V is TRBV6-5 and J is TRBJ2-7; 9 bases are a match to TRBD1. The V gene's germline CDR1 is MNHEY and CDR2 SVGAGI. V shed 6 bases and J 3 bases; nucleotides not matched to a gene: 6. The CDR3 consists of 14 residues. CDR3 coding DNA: TGTGCCAGCAGGATGGGACAGGGCATCTACGAGCAGTACTTC. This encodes CASRMGQGIYEQYF.

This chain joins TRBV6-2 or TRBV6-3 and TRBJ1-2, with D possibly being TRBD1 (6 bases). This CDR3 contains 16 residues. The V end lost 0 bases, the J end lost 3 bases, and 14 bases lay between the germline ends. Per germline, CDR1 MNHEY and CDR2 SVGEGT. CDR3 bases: TGTGCCAGCAGTTACTCCGGACAGAATGGAGACTATGGCTACACCTTC. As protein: CASSYSGQNGDYGYTF.

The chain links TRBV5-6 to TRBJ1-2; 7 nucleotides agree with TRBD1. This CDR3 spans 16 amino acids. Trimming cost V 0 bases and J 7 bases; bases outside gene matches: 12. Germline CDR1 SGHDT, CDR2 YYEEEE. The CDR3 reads CASSLVAAQGGFGYTF. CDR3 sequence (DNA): TGTGCCAGCAGCTTGGTCGCAGCCCAGGGGGGCTTTGGCTACACCTTC.

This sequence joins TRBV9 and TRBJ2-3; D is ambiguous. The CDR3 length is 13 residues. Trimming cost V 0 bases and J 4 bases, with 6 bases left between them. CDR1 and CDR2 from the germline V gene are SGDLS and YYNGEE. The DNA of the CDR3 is TGTGCCAGCAGCGTAGAGAGAGCAGATACGCAGTATTTT. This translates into CASSVERADTQYF. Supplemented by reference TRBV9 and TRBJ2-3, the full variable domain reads DSGVTQTPKHLITATGQRVTLRCSPRSGDLSVYWYQQSLDQGLQFLIQYYNGEERAKGNILERFSAQQFPDLHSELNLSSLELGDSALYFCASSVERADTQYFGPGTRLTVL.

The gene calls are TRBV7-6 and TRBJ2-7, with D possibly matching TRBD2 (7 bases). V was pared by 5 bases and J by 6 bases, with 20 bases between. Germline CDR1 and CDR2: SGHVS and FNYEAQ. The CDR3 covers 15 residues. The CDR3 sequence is CASSALGGGFSEQYF. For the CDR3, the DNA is TGTGCCAGCAGCGCCCTGGGGGGGGGCTTCAGCGAGCAGTACTTC.

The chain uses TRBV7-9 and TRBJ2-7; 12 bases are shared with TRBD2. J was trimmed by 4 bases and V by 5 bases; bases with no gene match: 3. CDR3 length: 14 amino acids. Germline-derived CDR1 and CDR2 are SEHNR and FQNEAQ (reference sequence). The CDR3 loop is CASSRTSGEYEQYF. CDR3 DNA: TGTGCCAGCAGCCGGACTAGCGGGGAGTACGAGCAGTACTTC.

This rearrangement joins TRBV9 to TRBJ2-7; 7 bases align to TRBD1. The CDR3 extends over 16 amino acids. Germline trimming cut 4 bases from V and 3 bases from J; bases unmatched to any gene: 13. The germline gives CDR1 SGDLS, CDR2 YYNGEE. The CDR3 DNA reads TGTGCCAGCAGCCCTCGGGACAGACAACTTGACTACGAGCAGTACTTC. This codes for CASSPRDRQLDYEQYF. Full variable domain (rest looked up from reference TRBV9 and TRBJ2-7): DSGVTQTPKHLITATGQRVTLRCSPRSGDLSVYWYQQSLDQGLQFLIQYYNGEERAKGNILERFSAQQFPDLHSELNLSSLELGDSALYFCASSPRDRQLDYEQYFGPGTRLTVT.

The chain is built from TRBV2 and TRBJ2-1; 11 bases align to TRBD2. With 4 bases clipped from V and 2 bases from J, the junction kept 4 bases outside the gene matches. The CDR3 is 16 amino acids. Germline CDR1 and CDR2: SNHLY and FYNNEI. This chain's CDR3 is CASSVAGGLPYNEQFF. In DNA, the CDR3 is TGTGCCAGCAGTGTAGCGGGGGGGCTTCCCTACAATGAGCAGTTCTTC.

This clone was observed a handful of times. CDR3 sequence reads: CASHGAAVSGANVLTF. The CDR3 nucleotides are TGTGCTAGCCATGGGGCGGCAGTCTCTGGGGCCAACGTCCTGACTTTC. The rearrangement links TRBV12-5 to TRBJ2-6; a weak D match, TRBD1 (5 bases). The length of the CDR3 is 16 residues. Germline V lookup: CDR1 LGHNT, CDR2 FRNRAP. V was cut by 9 bases and J by 0 bases, with 15 bases left in between.

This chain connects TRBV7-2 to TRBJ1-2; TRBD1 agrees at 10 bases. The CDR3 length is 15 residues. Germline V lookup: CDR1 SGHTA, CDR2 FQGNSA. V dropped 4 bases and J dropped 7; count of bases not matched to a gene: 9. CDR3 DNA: TGTGCCAGCAGCTCTCAGGGACAGGGGTTCCTTGGCTACACCTTC. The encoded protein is CASSSQGQGFLGYTF.

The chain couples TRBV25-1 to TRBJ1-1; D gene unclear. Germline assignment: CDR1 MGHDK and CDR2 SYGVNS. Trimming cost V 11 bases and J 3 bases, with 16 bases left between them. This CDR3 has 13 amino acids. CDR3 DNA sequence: TGTGCCGGGGAGCCTCGATGGCACACTGAAGCTTTCTTT. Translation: CAGEPRWHTEAFF. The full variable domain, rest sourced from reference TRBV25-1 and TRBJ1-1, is EADIYQTPRYLVIGTGKKITLECSQTMGHDKMYWYQQDPGMELHLIHYSYGVNSTEKGDLSSESTVSRIRTEHFPLTLESARPSHTSQYLCAGEPRWHTEAFFGQGTRLTVV.

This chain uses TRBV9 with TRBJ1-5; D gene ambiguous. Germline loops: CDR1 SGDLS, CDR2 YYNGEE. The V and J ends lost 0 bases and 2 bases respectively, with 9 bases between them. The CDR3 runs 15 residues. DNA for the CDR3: TGTGCCAGCAGCGTAGGAGGATACGGCAATCAGCCCCAGCATTTT. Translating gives CASSVGGYGNQPQHF.

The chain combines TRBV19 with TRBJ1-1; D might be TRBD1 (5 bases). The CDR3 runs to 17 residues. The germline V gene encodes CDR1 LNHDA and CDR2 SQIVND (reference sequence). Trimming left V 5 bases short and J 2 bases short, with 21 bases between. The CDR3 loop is CASSPKGRQLFNTEAFF. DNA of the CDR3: TGTGCCAGTAGTCCCAAGGGAAGACAGCTATTTAACACTGAAGCTTTCTTT.

CDR3 bases: TGCAGCGTTGAAGTGGGCAGGGGCTATGGCTACACCTTC. Amino acid sequence: CSVEVGRGYGYTF. V usage is TRBV29-1 and J usage is TRBJ1-2, with D perhaps matching TRBD1 (6 bases). The CDR3 is 13 amino acids. Germline CDR1 SQVTM, CDR2 ANQGSEA. Deletions cut 1 base from V and 4 bases from J, with 10 bases between.

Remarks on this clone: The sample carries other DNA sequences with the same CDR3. The CDR3 protein is CASSVGQGAYNEQFF. CDR3 in DNA: TGTGCCAGCAGCGTAGGGCAGGGGGCGTACAATGAGCAGTTCTTC. V gene TRBV9 combines with J gene TRBJ2-1; 8 bases line up with TRBD1. Germline CDR1 is SGDLS and CDR2 is YYNGEE. The length of the CDR3 is 15 residues. With V trimmed by 0 bases and J by 4 bases, 3 bases remained unmatched.

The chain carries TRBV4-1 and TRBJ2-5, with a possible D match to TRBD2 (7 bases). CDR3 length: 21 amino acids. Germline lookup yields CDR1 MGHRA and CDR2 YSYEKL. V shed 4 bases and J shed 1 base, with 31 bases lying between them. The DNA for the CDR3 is TGCGCCAGCAGCCCCGGACAGAGTTATGGCTCGGCGGGGGCTATCCAAGAGACCCAGTACTTC. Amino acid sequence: CASSPGQSYGSAGAIQETQYF.

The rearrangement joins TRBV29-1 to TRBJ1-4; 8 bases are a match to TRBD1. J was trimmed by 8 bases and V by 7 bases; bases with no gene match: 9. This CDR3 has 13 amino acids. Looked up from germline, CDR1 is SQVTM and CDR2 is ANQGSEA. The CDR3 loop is CSARQGSGEKLFF. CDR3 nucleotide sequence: TGCAGCGCCCGACAGGGGTCGGGAGAAAAACTGTTTTTT.

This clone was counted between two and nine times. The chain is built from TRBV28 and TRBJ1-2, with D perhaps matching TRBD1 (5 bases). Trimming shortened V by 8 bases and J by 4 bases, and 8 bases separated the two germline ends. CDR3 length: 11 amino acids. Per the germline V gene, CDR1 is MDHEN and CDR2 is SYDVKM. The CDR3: CASGTGYGYTF. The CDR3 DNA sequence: TGTGCCAGCGGGACTGGCTATGGCTACACCTTC.

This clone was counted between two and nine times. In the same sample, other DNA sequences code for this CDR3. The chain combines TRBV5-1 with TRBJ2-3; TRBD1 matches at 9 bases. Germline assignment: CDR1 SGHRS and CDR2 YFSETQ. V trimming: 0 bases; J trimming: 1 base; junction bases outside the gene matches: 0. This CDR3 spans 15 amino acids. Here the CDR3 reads CASSLGQGGTDTQYF. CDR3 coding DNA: TGCGCCAGCAGCTTGGGACAGGGGGGCACAGATACGCAGTATTTT.

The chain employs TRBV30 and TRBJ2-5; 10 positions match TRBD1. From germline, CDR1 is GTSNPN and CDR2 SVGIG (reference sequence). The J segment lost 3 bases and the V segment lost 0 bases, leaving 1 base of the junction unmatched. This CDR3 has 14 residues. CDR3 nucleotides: TGTGCCTGGAGTGTAGGGACAGGGGAAGAGACCCAGTACTTC. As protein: CAWSVGTGEETQYF.

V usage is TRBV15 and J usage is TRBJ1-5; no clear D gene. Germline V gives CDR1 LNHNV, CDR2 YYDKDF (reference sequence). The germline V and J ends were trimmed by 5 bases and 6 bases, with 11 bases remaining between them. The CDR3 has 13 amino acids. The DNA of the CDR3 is TGTGCCACCAGCCCCCTGGCAGGTCAGCCCCAGCATTTT. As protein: CATSPLAGQPQHF.

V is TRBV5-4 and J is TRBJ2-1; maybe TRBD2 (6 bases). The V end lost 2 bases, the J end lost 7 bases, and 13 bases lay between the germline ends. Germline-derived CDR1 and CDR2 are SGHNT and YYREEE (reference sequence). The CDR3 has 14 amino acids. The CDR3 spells CASSLGGDRNEQFF. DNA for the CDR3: TGTGCCAGCAGCTTAGGCGGGGATCGAAATGAGCAGTTCTTC. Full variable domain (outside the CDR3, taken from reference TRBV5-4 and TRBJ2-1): ETGVTQSPTHLIKTRGQQVTLRCSSQSGHNTVSWYQQALGQGPQFIFQYYREEENGRGNFPPRFSGLQFPNYSSELNVNALELDDSALYLCASSLGGDRNEQFFGPGTRLTVL.